One T cell receptor beta chain is described in this entry. The antigen is unknown. This specimen belongs to a study of T cell responses to AZD1222 COVID-19 vaccine. Study context: The analysis combined second doses at about 4 or about 12 weeks. Study observations and caveats: Repertoires were obtained solely post-peak T cell response. Distributed over spike, vaccine-associated CD4 TCRs predominated at 160-218 and 743-854.

Generated by immunoSEQ multiplex PCR, the TCRdb table keeps only in-frame clones and is missing some. The sample shows approximately 64,000 clones, about four fifths of them seen only once. CDR3 length equals 11 residues. V dropped 3 bases and J dropped 5 bases, with 4 bases sitting between them. Per the germline V gene, CDR1 is KGHSH and CDR2 is LQKENI. The chain carries TRBV18 and TRBJ1-1; no firm D call. This receptor was taken from an adult in good health. The specimen comprised peripheral blood, sampled on day 0 of AZD1222 vaccination. DNA for the CDR3: TGTGCCAGCTCACCGGGGACTGAAGCTTTCTTT. Its translation: CASSPGTEAFF.